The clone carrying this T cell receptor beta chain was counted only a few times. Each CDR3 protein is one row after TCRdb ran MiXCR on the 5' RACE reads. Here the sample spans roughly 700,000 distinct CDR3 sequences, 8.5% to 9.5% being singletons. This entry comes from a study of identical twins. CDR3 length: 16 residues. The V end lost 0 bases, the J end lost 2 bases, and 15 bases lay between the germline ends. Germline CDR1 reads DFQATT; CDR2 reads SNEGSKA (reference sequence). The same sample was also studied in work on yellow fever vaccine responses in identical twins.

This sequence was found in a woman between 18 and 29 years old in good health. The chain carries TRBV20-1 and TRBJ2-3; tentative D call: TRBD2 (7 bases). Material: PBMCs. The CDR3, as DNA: TGCAGTGCTAGAGATGGTAGGGGGGGGGCCACAGATACGCAGTATTTT. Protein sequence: CSARDGRGGATDTQYF.